The clone carrying this TCR beta chain has only one observation. Antigen: not known. This specimen comes from a study of shared clonotypes between healthy human individuals. Genomic DNA belonging to each subset was distributed in equal measure over several immunoSEQ plates. TCRdb's table, derived via immunoSEQ multiplex PCR, lists solely in-frame clones and lacks some. The sample contains around 1.5 million clones, 95% to 99% of which appear only once. The study separated CD4+ cells into CD45RA+ naive and CD45RA-negative memory subsets. Germline V gene sequence: CDR1 SGDLS, CDR2 YYNGEE. This CDR3 has 14 amino acids. Trimming removed 0 bases from V and 7 bases from J, with 13 bases in between. Study results and limitations: Clonotypes which were not shared had lower generation probabilities than clonotypes that all four donors shared.

The clonotype originates from a man aged 30 to 39 in good health. The material sequenced was naive CD4+ T cells sorted from blood. The subset here: CD45RA+ positively selected. The rearrangement links TRBV9 to TRBJ1-2; D remains ambiguous. The CDR3 is CASSVDTTIRGYTF. The DNA of the CDR3 is TGTGCCAGCAGCGTAGACACAACCATCCGTGGCTACACCTTC.